This T cell receptor (beta chain) was identified in a study of OX40 agonist ivuxolimab in advanced cancers. Study-wide points: No determination was made of the antigen specificity of the expanded peripheral T cells.

In regard to this clone: Its specificity is unknown.

The CDR3 is made up of 15 amino acids. Trimming took 6 bases from V and 2 from J; bases not matched to a gene: 3. The V gene's germline CDR1 is MDHEN and CDR2 SYDVKM. Autoimmune disease history or systemic immunosuppression excluded patients. Produced via immunoSEQ multiplex PCR; TCRdb's table is partial and in-frame only. The table records 11,000 or so clones, roughly 89% of them present only once. This receptor was obtained from an adult with an advanced solid tumor such as melanoma, head and neck, liver or kidney cancer. Sequencing was performed on CD4+ or CD8+ T cells sorted from blood, taken in a trial of the OX40 agonist ivuxolimab. This chain joins TRBV28 and TRBJ2-1; 11 nucleotides agree with TRBD2. CDR3 bases: TGTGCCAGCAGCCTGACTAGCGGGGCCTACAATGAGCAGTTCTTC. This sequence encodes CASSLTSGAYNEQFF.